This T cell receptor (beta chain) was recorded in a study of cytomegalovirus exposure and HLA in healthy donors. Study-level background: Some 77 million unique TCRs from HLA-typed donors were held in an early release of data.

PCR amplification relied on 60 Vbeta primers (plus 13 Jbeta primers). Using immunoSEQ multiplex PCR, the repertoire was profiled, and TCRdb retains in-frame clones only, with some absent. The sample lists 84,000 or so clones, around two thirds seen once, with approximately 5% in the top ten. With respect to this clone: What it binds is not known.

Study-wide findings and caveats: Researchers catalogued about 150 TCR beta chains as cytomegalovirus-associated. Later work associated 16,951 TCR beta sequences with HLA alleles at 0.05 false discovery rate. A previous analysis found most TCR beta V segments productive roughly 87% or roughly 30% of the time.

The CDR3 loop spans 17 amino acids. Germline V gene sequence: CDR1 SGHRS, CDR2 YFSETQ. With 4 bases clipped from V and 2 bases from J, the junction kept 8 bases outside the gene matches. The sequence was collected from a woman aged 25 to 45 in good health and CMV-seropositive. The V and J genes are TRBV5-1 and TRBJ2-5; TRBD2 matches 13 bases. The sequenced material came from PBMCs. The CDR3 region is CASSKKLAGGFQETQYF. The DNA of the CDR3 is TGCGCCAGCAGCAAGAAACTAGCGGGGGGGTTTCAAGAGACCCAGTACTTC.